One and the same sample provided the 16 T cell receptor beta chains below, sequenced in a study of blood T cell repertoires in COVID-19. Method: immunoSEQ multiplex PCR; TCRdb's copy keeps in-frame clones and lacks some. Seen here are more than 80,000 clones, around 75% observed once, and the top ten hold approximately 0.9%. Sample: peripheral blood. The receptors shown here come from a human donor with acute or convalescent COVID-19. The donor label of this sample is uncertain.

V usage is TRBV7-8 and J usage is TRBJ1-2, with a tentative D call TRBD1 (5 bases). Germline values: CDR1 SGHVS, CDR2 FQNEAQ. The CDR3 is 15 amino acids. With 0 bases removed from V and 5 bases from J, the gap between germline ends came to 13 bases. In DNA form, the CDR3 reads TGTGCCAGCAGCTTAGCAGGGGCTACTGGGTATGGCTACACCTTC. It encodes CASSLAGATGYGYTF.

V is TRBV27 and J is TRBJ2-3; the match to TRBD1 covers 7 bases. Germline assignment: CDR1 MNHEY and CDR2 SMNVEV (reference sequence). Trimming took 5 bases from V and 0 from J; bases not matched to a gene: 14. The CDR3 runs to 18 residues. The CDR3 DNA is TGTGCCAGCAGTCCGCGACAGGGTACCCCCCGTAGCACAGATACGCAGTATTTT. This codes for CASSPRQGTPRSTDTQYF.

J is TRBJ2-4 and V is TRBV11-2; 15 bases agree with TRBD2. The V gene's germline CDR1 is SGHAT and CDR2 FQNNGV. V lost 5 bases to trimming and J lost 0 bases; unmatched junction nucleotides: 5. The CDR3 covers 18 residues. CDR3 amino acids: CASSTGLAGGLAKNIQYF. Here the CDR3 DNA reads TGTGCCAGCAGCACCGGACTAGCGGGGGGGCTAGCCAAAAACATTCAGTACTTC. Full variable domain (rest looked up from reference TRBV11-2 and TRBJ2-4): EAGVAQSPRYKIIEKRQSVAFWCNPISGHATLYWYQQILGQGPKLLIQFQNNGVVDDSQLPKDRFSAERLKGVDSTLKIQPAKLEDSAVYLCASSTGLAGGLAKNIQYFGAGTRLSVL.

The V gene is TRBV11-3, the J gene TRBJ2-1; 8 positions match TRBD2. The CDR3 covers 16 residues. Germline V gives CDR1 SGHNT, CDR2 YENEEA. The ends lost 5 bases at V and 8 bases at J; junction bases unmatched: 14. This CDR3 is CASSLTPTGGGDEQFF. The CDR3 DNA reads as TGTGCCAGCAGCCTAACCCCCACGGGGGGGGGTGATGAGCAGTTCTTC.

The chain recombines TRBV30 with TRBJ2-1; D is unclear. In germline, CDR1 is GTSNPN, CDR2 SVGIG (reference sequence). The V end was cut by 0 bases, the J end by 3 bases, with 6 bases between. The CDR3 loop spans 13 amino acids. CDR3 DNA: TGTGCCTGGAGTGTCTATAGCTACAATGAGCAGTTCTTC. Translation gives CAWSVYSYNEQFF.

This rearrangement joins TRBV2 to TRBJ1-1, with D unclear. Trimming cost V 3 bases and J 3 bases, with 14 bases left between them. Germline values: CDR1 SNHLY, CDR2 FYNNEI. There are 15 residues in the CDR3. CDR3 DNA sequence: TGTGCCAGCAGTGACCCCGCCAGCGGGGACACTGAAGCTTTCTTT. It translates to CASSDPASGDTEAFF.

This clone showed up many times. The V call is TRBV11-2, the J call TRBJ1-2; D perhaps matches TRBD1 (6 bases). Trimming shortened V by 1 base and J by 3 bases, and 6 bases separated the two germline ends. The CDR3 loop spans 13 amino acids. CDR1 and CDR2 (germline): SGHAT, FQNNGV. DNA of the CDR3: TGTGCCAGCAGCTTAGGACAGGACTATGGCTACACCTTC. Translated: CASSLGQDYGYTF.

This chain connects TRBV3-1 (or the pseudogene TRBV3-2) to TRBJ2-1; possible D gene TRBD2, 6 bases. The CDR3 has 15 residues. The germline V gene encodes CDR1 LGHDT and CDR2 YNNKEL (reference sequence). Trimming stripped 2 bases from V and 6 bases from J, with 14 bases between. Here the CDR3 reads CASSQWLLASNEQFF. The CDR3 nucleotides read TGTGCCAGCAGCCAATGGTTACTAGCCTCCAATGAGCAGTTCTTC.

There are a few counts of this clone. The rearrangement joins TRBV30 to TRBJ1-6, with 8 bases fitting TRBD1. The CDR3 covers 14 residues. Germline V lookup: CDR1 GTSNPN, CDR2 SVGIG (reference sequence). J was trimmed by 7 bases and V by 0 bases; bases with no gene match: 2. The CDR3 spells CAWSVHRGNSPLHF. CDR3 DNA sequence: TGTGCCTGGAGTGTACACAGGGGGAATTCACCCCTCCACTTT.

This rearrangement joins TRBV28 to TRBJ1-4, with no clear D. Per the germline V gene, CDR1 is MDHEN and CDR2 is SYDVKM. The CDR3 runs to 16 residues. With 3 bases removed from V and 0 bases from J, the gap between germline ends came to 11 bases. The CDR3 is CASSFRTFTTNEKLFF. CDR3 nucleotides: TGTGCCAGCAGTTTTCGAACATTTACAACTAATGAAAAACTGTTTTTT.

The J gene is TRBJ2-7, the V gene TRBV28; TRBD1 aligns across 8 bases. Trimming took 3 bases from V and 2 from J; bases not matched to a gene: 3. This CDR3 has 14 residues. Germline V gene data show CDR1 as MDHEN and CDR2 as SYDVKM. This CDR3 is CASSFETGAYEQYF. In DNA, the CDR3 is TGTGCCAGCAGTTTTGAGACAGGGGCCTACGAGCAGTACTTC.

In this sample, this clone turned up a few times. J is TRBJ1-1 and V is TRBV5-1; D is perhaps TRBD1 (5 bases). Per the germline V gene, CDR1 is SGHRS and CDR2 is YFSETQ. This CDR3 is 14 amino acids long. Trimming took 0 bases from V and 4 from J, leaving 10 bases between them. This CDR3 reads CASSLVSGGTEAFF. CDR3 DNA sequence: TGCGCCAGCAGCTTGGTATCGGGGGGCACTGAAGCTTTCTTT.

This clone occurred once. The rearrangement joins TRBV7-9 to TRBJ2-7, with a weak D call TRBD1 (5 bases). The CDR3 is 14 residues long. Germline V gene data show CDR1 as SEHNR and CDR2 as FQNEAQ (reference sequence). V lost 5 bases, J lost 3 bases, and 14 bases lay in between. The chain's CDR3 is CASSQGVALYEQYF. The CDR3 DNA follows: TGTGCCAGCAGCCAAGGGGTGGCCCTCTACGAGCAGTACTTC.

The genes are TRBV15 and TRBJ1-5, with D perhaps TRBD1 (5 bases). Trimming pared 8 bases from V and 6 bases from J, leaving 17 bases between. This CDR3 has 14 amino acids. The germline V gene encodes CDR1 LNHNV and CDR2 YYDKDF (reference sequence). CDR3 in amino acids: CATRNGLGGQPQHF. The CDR3 DNA reads TGTGCCACCCGTAACGGTCTCGGGGGTCAGCCCCAGCATTTT.

V gene TRBV30 combines with J gene TRBJ2-3; 8 bases are a match to TRBD2. With V trimmed by 2 bases and J by 5 bases, 6 bases remained unmatched. The CDR3 loop spans 14 amino acids. Germline V lookup: CDR1 GTSNPN, CDR2 SVGIG (reference sequence). The CDR3 nucleotides are TGTGCCTGGAGTACGGGGGGGCAATTAGATACGCAGTATTTT. This sequence encodes CAWSTGGQLDTQYF.

J is TRBJ1-2 and V is TRBV13; D remains ambiguous. CDR1 PRHDT and CDR2 FYEKMQ come from the germline V gene (reference sequence). This CDR3 is 15 amino acids long. The V and J ends lost 1 base and 3 bases respectively, with 12 bases between them. CDR3 sequence: CASSLDTGTHYGYTF. The CDR3 nucleotides read TGTGCCAGCAGCTTAGATACGGGTACTCACTATGGCTACACCTTC.